The T cell receptor beta chain under discussion was sequenced for a study of T cell clones after liver transplantation. Overall study: In this trial, immunosuppression withdrawal was attempted within 2 years of liver transplant. Patients counted as tolerant after at least one year off all immunosuppression, enzymes not exceeding twice normal. Standard immunosuppression, with no induction, continued until 12-24 months after transplant. Study observations and caveats: In 5 of 8 subjects, circulating graft-donor-reactive CD4 TCRbeta sequences fell significantly after transplant.

Measured with immunoSEQ multiplex PCR; TCRdb has only the in-frame clones, and not every one. Among 20,000 to 30,000 clones listed, roughly 69% were seen once. V was pared by 5 bases and J by 4 bases, with 10 bases between. The CDR3 loop spans 13 amino acids. Germline V gene data show CDR1 as SGHVS and CDR2 as FQNEAQ. A word on this clone: Its specificity is unknown.

The chain employs TRBV7-8 and TRBJ2-3; possible D gene TRBD2, 6 bases. The sample consisted of CD4+ T cells from blood, taken before liver transplant. This TCR derives from a human donor who received a liver transplant. The CDR3 sequence: CASSPGTSDTQYF. The DNA for the CDR3 is TGTGCCAGCAGCCCCGGGACTTCAGATACGCAGTATTTT.